The source of this T cell receptor (beta chain) is a study of early T cells in non-severe SARS-CoV-2 infection. Researchers attached unique molecular identifiers to individual cDNA molecules. A single record per CDR3 protein comes from TCRdb applying MiXCR to the 5' RACE reads. The sample includes tens of thousands of distinct CDR3 sequences, around 6.6% seen only once; the top ten take about 5.9%. This clonotype was detected many times. Germline loops: CDR1 SQVTM, CDR2 ANQGSEA. Trimming removed 3 bases from V and 10 bases from J, with 10 bases in between. CDR3 length equals 10 residues. This material consisted of whole blood, taken at baseline. This chain connects TRBV29-1 to TRBJ2-7; a possible D gene is TRBD1 (6 bases). This clonotype was sampled from an adult who was a healthcare worker with PCR-confirmed SARS-CoV-2 infection or an uninfected control (not recorded which). CDR3 residues: CSVDSGVQYF. The CDR3 coding sequence is TGCAGCGTTGATTCAGGGGTACAGTACTTC.